The subject of this entry is one T cell receptor (beta chain). The germline gives CDR1 SGHAT, CDR2 FQNNGV. The CDR3 is 11 amino acids. V was pared by 6 bases and J by 6 bases, with 8 bases between. The data belong to a study of CD8 T cells in Susac syndrome. TEMRA cells were FACS-enriched, unlike CD8+ and CD4+ T cells, which were negatively isolated. Reverse transcription of roughly 0.45 to 1 ug RNA used random hexamers. An immunoSEQ multiplex PCR amplified TCR beta CDR3 over 54 Vbeta and 13 Jbeta. TCRdb reprocessed the immunoSEQ multiplex PCR reads with MiXCR, giving one entry per CDR3 protein. The data show some 220,000 distinct CDR3 sequences, with 95% seen just once and about 0.091% held by the top ten.

Sequencing input: CD4+ T cells from PBMCs. This chain joins TRBV11-2 and TRBJ1-1; maybe TRBD1 (6 bases). The receptor's source is a human donor with multiple sclerosis. This CDR3 reads CASRQGPEAFF. Written as DNA, the CDR3 is TGTGCCAGCAGACAGGGACCTGAAGCTTTCTTT.